Presented here are 22 T cell receptor beta chains from one specimen sequenced in a study of Ad26.COV2.S vaccination and SARS-CoV-2 variants. Profiled with immunoSEQ multiplex PCR; TCRdb holds only in-frame clones, not every one. The sample records hundreds of thousands of clones, approximately 92% being singletons. Treatment noted: around 19 received Ad26.COV2.S at low or high dose, single or two shots; roughly 5 received placebo; per-sample allocation not given. Samples came from day 63 after the first vaccine or placebo injection. The sample consisted of peripheral blood, taken in a trial of Ad26.COV2.S vaccine versus placebo. The receptors originated from a person between 18 and 60 years old who received the Ad26.COV2.S COVID-19 vaccine or a placebo.

The chain is built from TRBV30 and TRBJ2-1, with D unresolved. Trimming stripped 1 base from V and 1 base from J, with 8 bases between. CDR3 size: 14 residues. Per germline, CDR1 GTSNPN and CDR2 SVGIG (reference sequence). In nucleotides, the CDR3 is TGTGCCTGGAGTGGTGTGAATTCCTACAATGAGCAGTTCTTC. This translates into CAWSGVNSYNEQFF.

CDR3 in DNA: TGTGCCAGCAGCAAACAGGGGGCAAGTTACGGGGAGCTGTTTTTT. Its translation: CASSKQGASYGELFF. This chain joins TRBV5-8 and TRBJ2-2; 9 bases fit TRBD1. Trimming took 4 bases from V and 7 from J; bases not matched to a gene: 8. Germline CDR1 reads SGHTS; CDR2 reads YDEGEE. CDR3 size: 15 residues.

The chain joins TRBV5-4 to TRBJ2-1; TRBD2 might be the D (5 bases). Germline CDR1 reads SGHNT; CDR2 reads YYREEE (reference sequence). V was clipped by 7 bases and J by 2 bases, with 10 bases between them. The CDR3 spans 13 residues. This chain's CDR3 is CASGAVTYNEQFF. The CDR3 bases are TGTGCCAGCGGAGCGGTCACCTACAATGAGCAGTTCTTC.

V and J are TRBV11-2 and TRBJ2-5; D is possibly TRBD2 (6 bases). The length of the CDR3 is 14 residues. Deletions cut 5 bases from V and 1 base from J, with 11 bases between. Germline V gene lookup returns CDR1 SGHAT and CDR2 FQNNGV. CDR3 residues: CASSRLGLQETQYF. CDR3 coding DNA: TGTGCCAGCAGCCGGCTGGGACTCCAAGAGACCCAGTACTTC.

This clone is a singleton in its sample. The CDR3 loop is CASSPLPREKLFF. The CDR3 DNA sequence: TGTGCCAGCTCACCATTACCAAGGGAAAAACTGTTTTTT. The V and J genes are TRBV18 and TRBJ1-4; no clear D gene. Between the trimmed V and J ends, which lost 2 bases and 8 bases, there was a span of 9 bases. The CDR3 has 13 amino acids. Germline V gives CDR1 KGHSH, CDR2 LQKENI.

This chain connects TRBV9 to TRBJ2-7; D remains unclear. The germline CDR1 and CDR2 sequences are SGDLS and YYNGEE. Between the trimmed V and J ends, which lost 4 bases and 3 bases, there was a span of 17 bases. The CDR3 loop spans 15 amino acids. This CDR3 is CASSPSPQGIYEQYF. The CDR3 region has the DNA TGTGCCAGCAGCCCATCTCCCCAAGGGATCTACGAGCAGTACTTC.

The chain recombines TRBV27 with TRBJ2-2; D gene ambiguous. Germline V gene sequence: CDR1 MNHEY, CDR2 SMNVEV (reference sequence). Trimming shortened V by 2 bases and J by 0 bases, and 13 bases separated the two germline ends. The length of the CDR3 is 17 residues. The CDR3 reads CASSLPSFPTNTGELFF. The CDR3 coding sequence is TGTGCCAGCAGTTTACCCTCCTTCCCCACGAACACCGGGGAGCTGTTTTTT.

V usage is TRBV13 and J usage is TRBJ2-1; 7 bases align to TRBD2. Germline CDR1 PRHDT, CDR2 FYEKMQ (reference sequence). This CDR3 contains 14 residues. V shed 0 bases and J 4 bases; nucleotides not matched to a gene: 0. The chain's CDR3 is CASSLGSGYNEQFF. In DNA form, the CDR3 reads TGTGCCAGCAGCTTAGGTAGCGGGTACAATGAGCAGTTCTTC.

This clone showed up just once. The chain uses TRBV28 and TRBJ2-5; D gene ambiguous. The CDR3 length is 14 residues. Germline V gene lookup returns CDR1 MDHEN and CDR2 SYDVKM. The V and J ends lost 1 base and 3 bases respectively, with 9 bases between them. Here the CDR3 DNA reads TGTGCCAGCAGTTTATCGGTCCGAGAAGAGACCCAGTACTTC. Its translation is CASSLSVREETQYF. Complete variable domain (other parts from reference TRBV28 and TRBJ2-5): DVKVTQSSRYLVKRTGEKVFLECVQDMDHENMFWYRQDPGLGLRLIYFSYDVKMKEKGDIPEGYSVSREKKERFSLILESASTNQTSMYLCASSLSVREETQYFGPGTRLLVL.

V and J are TRBV14 and TRBJ2-5; D may be TRBD1 or TRBD2 (5 bases each). Germline V lookup: CDR1 SGHDN, CDR2 FVKESK. With 0 bases removed from V and 4 bases from J, the gap between germline ends came to 15 bases. This CDR3 contains 16 residues. As DNA, the CDR3 is TGTGCCAGCAGCCAAGAGGCCGGGGCCCCCCGAGAGACCCAGTACTTC. Amino acid sequence: CASSQEAGAPRETQYF.

The CDR3 DNA reads TGTGCCAGCAGTGAGGGCGGGAGAACCTACAATGAGCAGTTCTTC. As protein: CASSEGGRTYNEQFF. The chain has TRBV2 and TRBJ2-1; 7 nucleotides line up with TRBD2. V lost 3 bases, J lost 2 bases, and 4 bases stayed unmatched. The CDR3 covers 15 residues. Germline V lookup: CDR1 SNHLY, CDR2 FYNNEI.

V usage is TRBV29-1 and J usage is TRBJ1-3, with D possibly TRBD1 on 6 matching bases. The CDR3 runs to 13 residues. The germline V and J ends were trimmed by 6 bases and 3 bases, with 12 bases remaining between them. The germline V gene has CDR1 SQVTM and CDR2 ANQGSEA. CDR3 region: CSVRGDSGNTIYF. The DNA for the CDR3 is TGCAGCGTCAGGGGCGACAGTGGAAACACCATATATTTT.

CDR3: CASSQGTGTRKAFF. In DNA form, the CDR3 reads TGTGCCAGCAGCCAAGGGACGGGGACGCGAAAAGCTTTCTTT. The chain couples TRBV14 to TRBJ1-1; weak D call: TRBD1 (5 bases). CDR3 size: 14 residues. V was clipped by 1 base and J by 9 bases, with 15 bases between them. The germline V gene encodes CDR1 SGHDN and CDR2 FVKESK.

This clone has a handful of counts. At the DNA level, this CDR3 is encoded by other sequences in the same sample as well. The chain combines TRBV19 with TRBJ1-2; D is unclear. The V gene's germline CDR1 is LNHDA and CDR2 SQIVND (reference sequence). V dropped 0 bases and J dropped 4 bases, with 0 bases sitting between them. This CDR3 spans 11 amino acids. The CDR3 DNA reads as TGTGCCAGTAGTATAGACTATGGCTACACCTTC. This sequence encodes CASSIDYGYTF.

The chain joins TRBV27 to TRBJ2-7; D is unresolved. Germline V gives CDR1 MNHEY, CDR2 SMNVEV (reference sequence). V was shortened by 5 bases and J by 2 bases, with 16 bases between the two germline ends. CDR3 length equals 15 residues. This CDR3 is CASSPNPAAAYEQYF. In nucleotides, the CDR3 is TGTGCCAGCAGTCCGAACCCCGCGGCTGCCTACGAGCAGTACTTC.

V gene TRBV6-5 combines with J gene TRBJ2-7, with D perhaps being TRBD1 or TRBD2 (5 bases each). The CDR3 is made up of 14 amino acids. V dropped 8 bases and J dropped 0 bases, with 14 bases sitting between them. The V gene's germline CDR1 is MNHEY and CDR2 SVGAGI. CDR3 loop: CASRDLSSSYEQYF. The CDR3 DNA reads as TGTGCCAGCCGGGACCTCTCCAGCTCCTACGAGCAGTACTTC.

V is TRBV30 and J is TRBJ1-1, with D perhaps TRBD1 (5 bases). Deletions cut 4 bases from V and 2 bases from J, with 14 bases between. CDR3 size: 14 residues. Germline V lookup: CDR1 GTSNPN, CDR2 SVGIG (reference sequence). CDR3 in DNA: TGTGCCTGGACCCCTGCAGGGCTAAACACTGAAGCTTTCTTT. Amino acid sequence: CAWTPAGLNTEAFF.

This sequence joins TRBV4-3 and TRBJ1-1, with 8 bases lining up with TRBD1. This CDR3 region has 15 residues. CDR1 and CDR2 from the germline V gene are LGHNA and YSLEER. V lost 3 bases to trimming and J lost 4 bases; unmatched junction nucleotides: 7. Written as DNA, the CDR3 is TGCGCCAGCAGCCAGTATACAGGGGGAGGCACTGAAGCTTTCTTT. This translates into CASSQYTGGGTEAFF.

This chain links TRBV29-1 with TRBJ2-1, with TRBD2 as a possible D gene (6 bases). The CDR3 length is 13 residues. V lost 5 bases and J lost 6, with 14 bases in between. Germline CDR1 is SQVTM and CDR2 is ANQGSEA. CDR3 bases: TGCAGCGTTTGGGGAAATAGCGGCAATGAGCAGTTCTTC. It codes for CSVWGNSGNEQFF.

This clone was counted a single time. The chain carries TRBV6-2 or TRBV6-3 and TRBJ2-1; the match to TRBD2 covers 12 bases. J gave up 7 bases and V 0 bases, and 7 bases lay outside the gene matches. The germline V gene encodes CDR1 MNHEY and CDR2 SVGEGT. CDR3 length equals 17 residues. The CDR3 DNA reads TGTGCCAGCAGTTACTCGAGTCTAGCGGGAGGGCTAAATGAGCAGTTCTTC. It is translated as CASSYSSLAGGLNEQFF.

This chain uses TRBV6-2 or TRBV6-3 with TRBJ2-7; D tentatively reads TRBD1 or TRBD2 (5 bases each). Germline assignment: CDR1 MNHEY and CDR2 SVGEGT. V lost 1 base to trimming and J lost 3 bases, with 16 bases between them. This CDR3 is built from 16 residues. The chain's CDR3 is CASSYFGAQQIYEQYF. The CDR3 nucleotides are TGTGCCAGCAGTTACTTCGGGGCGCAACAGATCTACGAGCAGTACTTC.

V is TRBV15 and J is TRBJ2-4, with 8 bases identical to TRBD1. Germline CDR1 and CDR2: LNHNV and YYDKDF (reference sequence). J lost 1 base, V lost 1 base, and 3 bases had no gene match. The length of the CDR3 is 16 residues. The CDR3 loop reads CATSRGTGTAKNIQYF. Here the CDR3 DNA reads TGTGCCACCAGCAGAGGGACAGGGACGGCCAAAAACATTCAGTACTTC.